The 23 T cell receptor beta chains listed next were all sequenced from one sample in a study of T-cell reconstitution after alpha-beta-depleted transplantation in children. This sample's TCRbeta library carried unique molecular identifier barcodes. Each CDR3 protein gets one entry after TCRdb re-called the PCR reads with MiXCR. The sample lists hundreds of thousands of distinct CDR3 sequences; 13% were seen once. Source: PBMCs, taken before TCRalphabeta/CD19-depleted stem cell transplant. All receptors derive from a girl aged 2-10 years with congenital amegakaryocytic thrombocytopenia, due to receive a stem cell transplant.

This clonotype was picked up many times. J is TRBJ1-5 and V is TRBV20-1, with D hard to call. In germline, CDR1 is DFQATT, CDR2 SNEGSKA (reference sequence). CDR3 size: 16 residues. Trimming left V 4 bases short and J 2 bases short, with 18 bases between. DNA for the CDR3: TGCAGTGCTATGGGCTTTAGATTCGGGCGCAATCAGCCCCAGCATTTT. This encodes CSAMGFRFGRNQPQHF.

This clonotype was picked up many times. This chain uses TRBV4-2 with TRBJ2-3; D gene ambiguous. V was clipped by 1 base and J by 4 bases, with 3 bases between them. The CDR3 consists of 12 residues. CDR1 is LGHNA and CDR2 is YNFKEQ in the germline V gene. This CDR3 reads CASSQGPDTQYF. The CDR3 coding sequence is TGTGCCAGCAGCCAAGGACCAGATACGCAGTATTTT.

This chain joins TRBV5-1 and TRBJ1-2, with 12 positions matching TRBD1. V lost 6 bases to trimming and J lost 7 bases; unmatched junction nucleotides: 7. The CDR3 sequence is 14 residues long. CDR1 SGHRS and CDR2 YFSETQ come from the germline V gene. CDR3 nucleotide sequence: TGCGCCAGCACCGGGACAGGGGGCGAACTTGGCTACACCTTC. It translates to CASTGTGGELGYTF.

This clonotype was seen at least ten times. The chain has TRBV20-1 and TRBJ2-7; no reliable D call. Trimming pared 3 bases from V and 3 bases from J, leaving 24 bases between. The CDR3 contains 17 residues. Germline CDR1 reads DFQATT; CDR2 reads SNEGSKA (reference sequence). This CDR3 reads CSASLGPLLFLGYEQYF. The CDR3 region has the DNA TGCAGTGCTAGTCTCGGACCCCTTCTTTTTTTAGGCTACGAGCAGTACTTC.

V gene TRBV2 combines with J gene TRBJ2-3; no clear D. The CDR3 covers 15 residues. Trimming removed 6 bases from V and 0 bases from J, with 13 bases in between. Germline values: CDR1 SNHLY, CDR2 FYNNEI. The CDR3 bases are TGTGCCAGCAGGCCCGCTTATACTAGCACAGATACGCAGTATTTT. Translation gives CASRPAYTSTDTQYF.

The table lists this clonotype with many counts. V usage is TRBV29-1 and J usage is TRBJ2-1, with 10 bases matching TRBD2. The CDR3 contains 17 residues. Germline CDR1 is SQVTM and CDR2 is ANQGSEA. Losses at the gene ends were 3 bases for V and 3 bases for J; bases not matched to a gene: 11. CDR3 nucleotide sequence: TGCAGCGTTGACCGTTACAGCGGGAGGGCCGTCTACAATGAGCAGTTCTTC. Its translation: CSVDRYSGRAVYNEQFF.

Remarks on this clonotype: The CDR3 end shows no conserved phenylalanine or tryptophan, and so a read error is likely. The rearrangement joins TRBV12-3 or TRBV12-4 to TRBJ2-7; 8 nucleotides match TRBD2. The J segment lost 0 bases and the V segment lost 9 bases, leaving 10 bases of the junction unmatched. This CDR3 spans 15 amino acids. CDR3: CASARTLAVSYEQYL. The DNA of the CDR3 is TGTGCCAGTGCCCGGACACTAGCGGTCTCCTACGAGCAGTACTTG.

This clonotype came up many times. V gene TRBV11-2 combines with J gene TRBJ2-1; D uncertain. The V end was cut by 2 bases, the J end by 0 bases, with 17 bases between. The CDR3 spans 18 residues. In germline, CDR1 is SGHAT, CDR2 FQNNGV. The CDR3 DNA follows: TGTGCCAGCAGCTTACGTTGGATCGGCGGTAGCTCCTACAATGAGCAGTTCTTC. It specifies CASSLRWIGGSSYNEQFF. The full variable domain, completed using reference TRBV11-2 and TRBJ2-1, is EAGVAQSPRYKIIEKRQSVAFWCNPISGHATLYWYQQILGQGPKLLIQFQNNGVVDDSQLPKDRFSAERLKGVDSTLKIQPAKLEDSAVYLCASSLRWIGGSSYNEQFFGPGTRLTVL.

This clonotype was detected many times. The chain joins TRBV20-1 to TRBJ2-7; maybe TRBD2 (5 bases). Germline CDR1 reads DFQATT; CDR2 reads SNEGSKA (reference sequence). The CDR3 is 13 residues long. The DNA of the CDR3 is TGCAGCGTATCCAAGGACTCCCCCTACGAGCAGTACTTC. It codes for CSVSKDSPYEQYF.

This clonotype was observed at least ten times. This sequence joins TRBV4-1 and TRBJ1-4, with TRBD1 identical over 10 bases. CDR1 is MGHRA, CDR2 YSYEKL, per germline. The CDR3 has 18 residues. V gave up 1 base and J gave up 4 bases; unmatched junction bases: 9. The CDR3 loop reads CASSQVPPGQGYNEKLFF. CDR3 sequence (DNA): TGCGCCAGCAGCCAAGTTCCACCGGGACAGGGGTATAATGAAAAACTGTTTTTT.

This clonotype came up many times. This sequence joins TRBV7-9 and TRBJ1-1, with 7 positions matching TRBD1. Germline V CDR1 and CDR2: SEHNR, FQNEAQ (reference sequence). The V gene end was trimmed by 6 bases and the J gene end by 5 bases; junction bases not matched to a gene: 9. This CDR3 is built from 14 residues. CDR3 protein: CASRDKQGSTEAFF. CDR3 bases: TGTGCCAGCAGAGACAAACAGGGGTCGACTGAAGCTTTCTTT.

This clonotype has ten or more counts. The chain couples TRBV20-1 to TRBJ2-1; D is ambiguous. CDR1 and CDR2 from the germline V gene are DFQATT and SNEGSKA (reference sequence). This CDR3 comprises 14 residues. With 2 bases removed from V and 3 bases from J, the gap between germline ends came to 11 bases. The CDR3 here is CSARSVQSYNEQFF. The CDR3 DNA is TGCAGTGCTAGAAGCGTGCAGAGCTACAATGAGCAGTTCTTC.

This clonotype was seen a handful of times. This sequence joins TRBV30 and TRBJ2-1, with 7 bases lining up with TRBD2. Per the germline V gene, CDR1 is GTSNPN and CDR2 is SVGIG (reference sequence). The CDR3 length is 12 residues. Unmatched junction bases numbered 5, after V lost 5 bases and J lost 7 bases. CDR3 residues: CAWGGSRNEQFF. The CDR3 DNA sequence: TGTGCCTGGGGCGGGAGTCGGAATGAGCAGTTCTTC.

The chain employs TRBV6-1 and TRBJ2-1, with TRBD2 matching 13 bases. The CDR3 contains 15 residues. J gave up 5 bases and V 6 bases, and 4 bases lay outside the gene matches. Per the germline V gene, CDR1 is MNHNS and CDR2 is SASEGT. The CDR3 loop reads CASRTGLAGDNEQFF. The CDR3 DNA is TGTGCCAGCAGGACCGGACTAGCGGGAGACAATGAGCAGTTCTTC.

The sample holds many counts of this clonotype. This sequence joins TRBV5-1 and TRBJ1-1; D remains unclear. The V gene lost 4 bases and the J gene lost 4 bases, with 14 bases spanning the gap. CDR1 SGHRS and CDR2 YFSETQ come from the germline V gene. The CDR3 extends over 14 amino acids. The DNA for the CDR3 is TGCGCCAGCAGCCCCCTAGGCCCGAGCACTGAAGCTTTCTTT. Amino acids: CASSPLGPSTEAFF. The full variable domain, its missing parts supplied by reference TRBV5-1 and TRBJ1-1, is KAGVTQTPRYLIKTRGQQVTLSCSPISGHRSVSWYQQTPGQGLQFLFEYFSETQRNKGNFPGRFSGRQFSNSRSEMNVSTLELGDSALYLCASSPLGPSTEAFFGQGTRLTVV.

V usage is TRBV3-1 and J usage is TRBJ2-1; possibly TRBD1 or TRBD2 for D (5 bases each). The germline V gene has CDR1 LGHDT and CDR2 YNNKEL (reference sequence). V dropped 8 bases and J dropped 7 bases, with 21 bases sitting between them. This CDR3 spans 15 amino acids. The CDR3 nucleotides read TGTGCCAGCGGTCCGTCCGGGACCTGGGGGAATGAGCAGTTCTTC. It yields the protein CASGPSGTWGNEQFF.

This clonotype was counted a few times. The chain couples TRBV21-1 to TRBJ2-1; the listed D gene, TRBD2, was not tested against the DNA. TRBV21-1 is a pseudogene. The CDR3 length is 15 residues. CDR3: CASRALEGRDNEQFF. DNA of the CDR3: TGTGCCAGCAGGGCTCTGGAGGGCCGGGACAATGAGCAGTTCTTC.

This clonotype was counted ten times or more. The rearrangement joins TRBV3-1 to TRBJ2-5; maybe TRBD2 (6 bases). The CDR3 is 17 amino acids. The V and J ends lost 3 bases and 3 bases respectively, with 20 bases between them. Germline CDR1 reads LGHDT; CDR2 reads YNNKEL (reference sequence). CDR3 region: CASSQDIPSGWEETQYF. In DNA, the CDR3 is TGTGCCAGCAGCCAGGACATCCCGAGCGGGTGGGAAGAGACCCAGTACTTC.

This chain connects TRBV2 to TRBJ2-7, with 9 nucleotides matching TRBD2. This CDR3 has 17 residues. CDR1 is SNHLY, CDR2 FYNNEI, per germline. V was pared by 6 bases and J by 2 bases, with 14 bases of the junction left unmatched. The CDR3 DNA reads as TGTGCCAGCAGCTCCCCATTGATTAGCGGGGGAGCCTACGAGCAGTACTTC. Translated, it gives CASSSPLISGGAYEQYF. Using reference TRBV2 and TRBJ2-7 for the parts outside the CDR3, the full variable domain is EPEVTQTPSHQVTQMGQEVILRCVPISNHLYFYWYRQILGQKVEFLVSFYNNEISEKSEIFDDQFSVERPDGSNFTLKIRSTKLEDSAMYFCASSSPLISGGAYEQYFGPGTRLTVT.

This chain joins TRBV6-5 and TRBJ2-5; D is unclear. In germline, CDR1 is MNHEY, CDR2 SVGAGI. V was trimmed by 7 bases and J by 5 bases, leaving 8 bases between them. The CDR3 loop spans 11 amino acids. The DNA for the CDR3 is TGTGCCAGCATCTCATCCGAGACCCAGTACTTC. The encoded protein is CASISSETQYF.

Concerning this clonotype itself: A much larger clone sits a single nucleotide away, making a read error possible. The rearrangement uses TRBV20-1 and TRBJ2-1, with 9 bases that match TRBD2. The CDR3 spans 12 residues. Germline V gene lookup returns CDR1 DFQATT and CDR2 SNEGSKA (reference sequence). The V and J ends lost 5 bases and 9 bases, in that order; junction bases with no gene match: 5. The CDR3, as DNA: TGCAGTGCTTGGGCTAGCGGGACTGAGCAGTTCTTC. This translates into CSAWASGTEQFF.

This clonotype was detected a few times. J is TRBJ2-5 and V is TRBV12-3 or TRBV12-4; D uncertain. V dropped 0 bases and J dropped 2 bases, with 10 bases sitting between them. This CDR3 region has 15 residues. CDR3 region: CASSLAPVRQETQYF. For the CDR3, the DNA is TGTGCCAGCAGTTTAGCGCCCGTGAGGCAAGAGACCCAGTACTTC.

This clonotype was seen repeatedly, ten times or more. The CDR3 DNA sequence: TGCAGTGCTAGGGGAACCTCGGATGATACGCAGTATTTT. Translated: CSARGTSDDTQYF. The chain carries TRBV20-1 and TRBJ2-3; D is undetermined. The V gene's germline CDR1 is DFQATT and CDR2 SNEGSKA (reference sequence). Trimming removed 3 bases at V and 6 bases at J, with 13 bases between. This CDR3 has 13 amino acids.